Listed below are T cell receptor beta chains from one sample, sequenced in a study of CD8+CD57+ T cells in acquired aplastic anemia. MiXCR, run by TCRdb on the reads, gives a single entry per CDR3 protein. The profile shows 200,000 or so distinct CDR3 sequences, approximately 51% of them singletons. The specimen sequenced was sorted CD4+, CD8+, or CD8+CD57+ T cells (not recorded which) from PBMCs. Receptor source: a human donor with aplastic anemia. CDR3s include the opening cysteine and the closing phenylalanine or tryptophan. A D gene is named only where the DNA matches it firmly. Clone sizes are given selectively: once, few, many, or a class where the clone is expanded.

j_gene: TRBJ1-2
d_gene: TRBD1
v_gene: TRBV5-1
abundance: .
CDR3aa: CASSPGTGALHCGYTF
CDR3nt: TGTGCCAGCAGCCCCGGGACAGGGGCCCTCCACTGTGGCTACACCTTC

j_gene: TRBJ2-3
d_gene: TRBD1
v_gene: TRBV7-2
abundance: many
CDR3aa: CASSSRTGPPDTQYF
CDR3nt: TGTGCCAGCAGCTCCAGGACAGGGCCCCCAGATACGCAGTATTTT

j_gene: TRBJ2-5
d_gene: TRBD2
v_gene: TRBV20-1
abundance: .
CDR3aa: CSAIEASGGGGETQYF
CDR3nt: TGCAGTGCTATAGAGGCTAGCGGGGGGGGAGGAGAGACCCAGTACTTC

j_gene: TRBJ1-1
d_gene: .
v_gene: TRBV7-9
abundance: many
CDR3aa: CASSSEAEAFF
CDR3nt: TGTGCCAGCAGCTCCGAAGCGGAGGCTTTCTTT

j_gene: TRBJ2-7
d_gene: TRBD1
v_gene: TRBV18
abundance: many
CDR3aa: CASSRGQSHEQYF
CDR3nt: TGTGCCAGCTCACGGGGACAGTCCCACGAGCAGTACTTC

j_gene: TRBJ2-5
d_gene: .
v_gene: TRBV6-6
abundance: many
CDR3aa: CASSRGSQETQYF
CDR3nt: TGTGCCAGCAGCAGGGGTTCCCAAGAGACCCAGTACTTC

j_gene: TRBJ2-3
d_gene: TRBD1
v_gene: TRBV19
abundance: .
CDR3aa: CASSPLRGQGTQYF
CDR3nt: TGTGCCAGTTCTCCTTTAAGGGGGCAGGGTACGCAGTATTTT

j_gene: TRBJ1-5
d_gene: .
v_gene: TRBV2
abundance: .
CDR3aa: CASKDIRSNSNQPQHF
CDR3nt: TGTGCCAGCAAAGACATCAGGTCAAATAGCAATCAGCCCCAGCATTTT

j_gene: TRBJ2-3
d_gene: TRBD2
v_gene: TRBV19
abundance: many
CDR3aa: CASSLRNTGLAGRTDTQYF
CDR3nt: TGTGCCAGTAGTCTGAGGAATACTGGACTAGCGGGACGCACAGATACGCAGTATTTT

j_gene: TRBJ1-4
d_gene: .
v_gene: TRBV6-5
abundance: many
CDR3aa: CASRQGLNNEKLFF
CDR3nt: TGTGCCAGCAGGCAAGGACTAAATAATGAAAAACTGTTTTTT

j_gene: TRBJ1-2
d_gene: .
v_gene: TRBV6-2/TRBV6-3
abundance: .
CDR3aa: CASSRLQGRDGYTF
CDR3nt: TGTGCCAGCAGTAGGCTCCAGGGGCGGGATGGCTACACCTTC

j_gene: TRBJ2-1
d_gene: TRBD2
v_gene: TRBV29-1
abundance: .
CDR3aa: CSVDTGTRFDEQFF
CDR3nt: TGCAGCGTCGACACCGGGACTAGGTTCGATGAGCAGTTCTTC

j_gene: TRBJ1-5
d_gene: TRBD1
v_gene: TRBV6-5
abundance: many
CDR3aa: CASSRGYNQPQHF
CDR3nt: TGTGCCAGCAGCAGGGGGTACAATCAGCCCCAGCATTTT

j_gene: TRBJ1-6
d_gene: .
v_gene: TRBV29-1
abundance: .
CDR3aa: CSVRDSNSPLHF
CDR3nt: TGCAGCGTTCGCGACAGTAATTCACCCCTCCACTTT

j_gene: TRBJ2-5
d_gene: .
v_gene: TRBV7-8
abundance: many
CDR3aa: CASSSSTRQETQYF
CDR3nt: TGTGCCAGCAGCTCTTCAACTAGACAAGAGACCCAGTACTTC

j_gene: TRBJ2-3
d_gene: TRBD2
v_gene: TRBV7-9
abundance: .
CDR3aa: CASSLSSGGGMDTQYF
CDR3nt: TGTGCCAGCAGCTTATCAAGCGGGGGGGGAATGGATACGCAGTATTTT

j_gene: TRBJ2-2
d_gene: TRBD2
v_gene: TRBV20-1
abundance: .
CDR3aa: CSARAHSGSAGELFF
CDR3nt: TGCAGTGCTAGGGCCCATAGCGGGAGTGCCGGGGAGCTGTTTTTT

j_gene: TRBJ2-3
d_gene: TRBD1
v_gene: TRBV5-1
abundance: many
CDR3aa: CASSLAGQFADTQYF
CDR3nt: TGCGCCAGCAGCTTGGCGGGACAGTTTGCAGATACGCAGTATTTT

j_gene: TRBJ1-6
d_gene: TRBD1
v_gene: TRBV28
abundance: many
CDR3aa: CASSPDGTGAYNSPLHF
CDR3nt: TGTGCCAGCAGTCCCGACGGGACAGGGGCCTATAATTCACCCCTCCACTTT

j_gene: TRBJ1-4
d_gene: .
v_gene: TRBV6-1
abundance: many
CDR3aa: CASRRQANEKLFF
CDR3nt: TGTGCCAGCAGAAGACAGGCGAATGAAAAACTGTTTTTT

j_gene: TRBJ2-3
d_gene: .
v_gene: TRBV27
abundance: few
CDR3aa: CASSLGRGAVSRDTQYF
CDR3nt: TGTGCCAGCAGTTTAGGACGCGGAGCGGTATCGCGGGATACGCAGTATTTT

j_gene: TRBJ2-2
d_gene: .
v_gene: TRBV7-6
abundance: many
CDR3aa: CASSPHANTGELFF
CDR3nt: TGTGCCAGCAGCCCACACGCGAACACCGGGGAGCTGTTTTTT

j_gene: TRBJ1-4
d_gene: TRBD1
v_gene: TRBV7-8
abundance: .
CDR3aa: CASSLVGTGDHDEKLFF
CDR3nt: TGTGCCAGCAGCTTAGTAGGGACAGGGGATCATGATGAAAAACTGTTTTTT

j_gene: TRBJ2-7
d_gene: .
v_gene: TRBV11-1
abundance: .
CDR3aa: CASPTPGGNTGELYF
CDR3nt: TGTGCCAGCCCTACCCCGGGGGGCAACACCGGGGAGCTGTACTTC

j_gene: TRBJ1-1
d_gene: .
v_gene: TRBV6-1
abundance: many
CDR3aa: CASSSSGGGTEAFF
CDR3nt: TGTGCCAGCAGCTCTAGCGGAGGGGGCACTGAAGCTTTCTTT

j_gene: TRBJ1-6
d_gene: .
v_gene: TRBV20-1
abundance: .
CDR3aa: CSARGASSYNSPLHF
CDR3nt: TGCAGTGCTAGAGGGGCGAGCTCCTATAATTCACCCCTCCACTTT

j_gene: TRBJ2-7
d_gene: .
v_gene: TRBV15
abundance: many
CDR3aa: CATSRDHSQIYEQYF
CDR3nt: TGTGCCACCAGCAGGGACCACTCCCAGATCTACGAGCAGTACTTC

j_gene: TRBJ2-2
d_gene: .
v_gene: TRBV7-2
abundance: .
CDR3aa: CASSIRHQSNTGELFF
CDR3nt: TGTGCCAGCAGCATCAGACACCAGTCGAACACCGGGGAGCTGTTTTTT

j_gene: TRBJ1-2
d_gene: TRBD1
v_gene: TRBV14
abundance: .
CDR3aa: CARQGGEDYGYTF
CDR3nt: TGTGCCCGTCAGGGGGGGGAGGACTATGGCTACACCTTC

j_gene: TRBJ2-7
d_gene: .
v_gene: TRBV20-1
abundance: .
CDR3aa: CSARDQADYEQYF
CDR3nt: TGCAGTGCTAGAGATCAAGCGGACTACGAGCAGTACTTC

j_gene: TRBJ1-1
d_gene: TRBD1
v_gene: TRBV19
abundance: .
CDR3aa: CASSGQTGEFEAFF
CDR3nt: TGTGCCAGTAGTGGGCAGACAGGGGAGTTTGAAGCTTTCTTT

j_gene: TRBJ2-1
d_gene: .
v_gene: TRBV9
abundance: .
CDR3aa: CASSVEVGSGGEQFF
CDR3nt: TGTGCCAGCAGCGTAGAAGTTGGTAGCGGAGGTGAGCAGTTCTTC

j_gene: TRBJ1-2
d_gene: .
v_gene: TRBV27
abundance: many
CDR3aa: CASSLRGALSSYTF
CDR3nt: TGTGCCAGCAGTTTGAGGGGTGCCCTATCGAGCTACACCTTC

j_gene: TRBJ1-2
d_gene: TRBD1
v_gene: TRBV27
abundance: few
CDR3aa: CASRGTGVRSGYTF
CDR3nt: TGTGCCAGCAGAGGGACAGGGGTACGCAGTGGCTACACCTTC

j_gene: TRBJ1-6
d_gene: .
v_gene: TRBV2
abundance: many
CDR3aa: CASSGGAGSSYNSPLHF
CDR3nt: TGTGCCAGCAGTGGGGGGGCAGGGAGCTCCTATAATTCACCCCTCCACTTT

j_gene: TRBJ2-1
d_gene: TRBD1
v_gene: TRBV10-3
abundance: .
CDR3aa: CAIKVGSGTGNNEQFF
CDR3nt: TGTGCCATCAAAGTCGGGTCTGGGACAGGGAACAATGAGCAGTTCTTC

j_gene: TRBJ1-2
d_gene: TRBD1
v_gene: TRBV25-1
abundance: .
CDR3aa: CASSPPGTGFYGYTF
CDR3nt: TGTGCCAGCAGTCCCCCCGGGACAGGGTTCTATGGCTACACCTTC

j_gene: TRBJ2-3
d_gene: .
v_gene: TRBV6-1
abundance: few
CDR3aa: CASSERLVPDTQYF
CDR3nt: TGTGCCAGCAGTGAGCGACTAGTGCCAGATACGCAGTATTTT

j_gene: TRBJ1-6
d_gene: .
v_gene: TRBV5-1
abundance: many
CDR3aa: CASSGGLGTNSPLHF
CDR3nt: TGCGCCAGCAGCGGGGGATTAGGGACTAATTCACCCCTCCACTTT

j_gene: TRBJ2-7
d_gene: .
v_gene: TRBV12-3/TRBV12-4
abundance: many
CDR3aa: CASRPDSYYEQYF
CDR3nt: TGTGCCAGCAGACCCGACAGCTACTACGAGCAGTACTTC

j_gene: TRBJ1-3
d_gene: .
v_gene: TRBV7-2
abundance: many
CDR3aa: CASSLGGGASGNTIYF
CDR3nt: TGTGCCAGCAGCTTAGGCGGGGGGGCCTCTGGAAACACCATATATTTT

j_gene: TRBJ1-1
d_gene: TRBD1
v_gene: TRBV28
abundance: few
CDR3aa: CASRDRVEAFF
CDR3nt: TGTGCCAGCAGAGACAGGGTTGAAGCTTTCTTT

j_gene: TRBJ2-3
d_gene: TRBD2
v_gene: TRBV12-3/TRBV12-4
abundance: .
CDR3aa: CASSLPSGGAGTDTQYF
CDR3nt: TGTGCCAGCAGTTTACCCAGCGGGGGGGCCGGGACAGATACGCAGTATTTT

j_gene: TRBJ1-4
d_gene: TRBD1
v_gene: TRBV15
abundance: .
CDR3aa: CATRLNRGGQEKLFF
CDR3nt: TGTGCCACCAGACTTAACAGGGGGGGGCAAGAAAAACTGTTTTTT

j_gene: TRBJ2-3
d_gene: .
v_gene: TRBV28
abundance: many
CDR3aa: CASSTSPLNRQYF
CDR3nt: TGTGCCAGCAGTACATCCCCCCTCAATAGGCAGTATTTT

j_gene: TRBJ2-2
d_gene: .
v_gene: TRBV2
abundance: many
CDR3aa: CASSRPVTGELFF
CDR3nt: TGTGCCAGCAGCAGGCCGGTGACCGGGGAGCTGTTTTTT